These T cell receptor beta chains were read from a single sample in a study of OX40 agonist ivuxolimab in advanced cancers. The method was immunoSEQ multiplex PCR; TCRdb's version includes in-frame clones alone and lacks a portion of them. Among 50,000 to 65,000 clones listed, about 83% were seen once. The sequencing used CD4+ or CD8+ T cells sorted from blood, collected in a trial of the OX40 agonist ivuxolimab. These receptors were taken from an adult with an advanced solid tumor such as melanoma, head and neck, liver or kidney cancer. Each CDR3 is given with its conserved first and last residue. D genes are given only for firm matches. Part of the rows lack a size; the others show once, few, many or a class for expanded clones.

d_call,clone_size,v_call,j_call,cdr3_nt,cdr3_aa
TRBD1,.,TRBV5-1,TRBJ2-7,TGCGCCAGCAGCTTGGGACAGGGGCACCACGAGCAGTACTTC,CASSLGQGHHEQYF
.,few,TRBV10-3,TRBJ1-1,TGTGCCATCAGTGACCCTACAGGGAGCACTGAAGCTTTCTTT,CAISDPTGSTEAFF
.,.,TRBV30,TRBJ2-1,TGTGCCTGGAGTGTACGGGCCTATCTGTACAATGAGCAGTTCTTC,CAWSVRAYLYNEQFF
.,once,TRBV30,TRBJ2-7,TGTGCCTGGAGCACAAGTCTAGGAGAGCAGTACTTC,CAWSTSLGEQYF
.,once,TRBV9,TRBJ2-7,TGTGCCAGCAGCGTAGACGGGACCTACGAGCAGTACTTC,CASSVDGTYEQYF
.,.,TRBV29-1,TRBJ2-7,TGCAGCGTTTCCGTCACGCGGGGTTCCTACGAGCAGTACTTC,CSVSVTRGSYEQYF
.,.,TRBV5-8,TRBJ2-7,TGTGCCAGCAGCCCCTTTAGTGGCTACGAGCAGTACTTC,CASSPFSGYEQYF
.,.,TRBV7-9,TRBJ2-3,TGTGCCAGCAGCACCCAACCTCCTACGCAGTATTTT,CASSTQPPTQYF
TRBD1,.,TRBV4-2,TRBJ2-7,TGTGCCAGCAGCTCCACCACCGCAGGGGGATACGAGCAGTACTTC,CASSSTTAGGYEQYF
.,few,TRBV7-9,TRBJ2-7,TGTGCCAGCAGCACGCAGGACGGAATGCACCATTACGAGCAGTACTTC,CASSTQDGMHHYEQYF
.,few,TRBV19,TRBJ1-5,TGTGCCAGCGCTGTGGACAGATCTAGCAATCAGCCCCAGCATTTT,CASAVDRSSNQPQHF
TRBD1,.,TRBV10-3,TRBJ2-5,TGTGCCATCAGTGGGGGTTACCGGGACAGGGAAGAGACCCAGTACTTC,CAISGGYRDREETQYF
.,.,TRBV10-3,TRBJ2-7,TGTGCCATCAGCGAGAGGATCTACGAGCAGTACTTC,CAISERIYEQYF
TRBD1,.,TRBV29-1,TRBJ1-2,TGCAGCGTTCGGGACAGCTATGGCTACACCTTC,CSVRDSYGYTF